The 14 T cell receptor beta chains given below trace back to one sample, sequenced in a study of post-analysis software for immune sequencing data (dated by TCRdb to about 2015). The investigation overall reported the following: Significantly higher frequencies in patients than in controls were found for a few TRBV segments, including TRBV5-6, TRBV5-1 and TRBV20-1.

The antigens of these receptors remain unknown. The library relied on PCR. Sequencing was performed on an Illumina HiSeq 2500. Unique molecular identifiers were incorporated into TCR beta cDNA libraries to reduce PCR and sequencing biases. TCRdb reran the public reads through fastp at Q25 and MiXCR, keeping productive beta chains. Rows are combined by CDR3 protein, so each entry shows the most common genes and DNA. Here the sample has 350,000 to 450,000 distinct CDR3 sequences; about a third occur a single time. Around an eighth of the sample belongs to the ten largest clones. The sample taken for sequencing was blood. The receptors shown here come from a girl between 10 and 17 years old with multiple sclerosis.

This chain links TRBV23-1 with TRBJ2-3; no firm D call. TRBV23-1 is marked as an open reading frame, function uncertain. Between the trimmed V and J ends, which lost 1 base and 2 bases, there was a span of 19 bases. The CDR3 consists of 18 residues. In DNA form, the CDR3 reads TGCGCCAGCAGTCAATTTTTACAGTACCTTCGAACCACAGATACGCAGTATTTT. It specifies CASSQFLQYLRTTDTQYF.

This chain uses TRBV7-8 with TRBJ1-5; 8 bases are a match to TRBD1. From germline, CDR1 is SGHVS and CDR2 FQNEAQ. The CDR3 is 19 amino acids. Trimming removed 2 bases from V and 0 bases from J; junction bases left unmatched: 12. The CDR3 DNA sequence: TGTGCCAGCAGCTTATCGGCAGGGGGCCGTTTTGATAGCAATCAGCCCCAGCATTTT. Translating it yields CASSLSAGGRFDSNQPQHF.

This sequence joins TRBV29-1 and TRBJ2-7; 8 bases line up with TRBD2. With 6 bases clipped from V and 0 bases from J, the junction kept 4 bases outside the gene matches. Germline CDR1 reads SQVTM; CDR2 reads ANQGSEA. This CDR3 has 13 amino acids. The CDR3 spells CSVWTSPSYEQYF. Written as DNA, the CDR3 is TGCAGCGTCTGGACTAGCCCCTCCTACGAGCAGTACTTC.

The J gene is TRBJ1-1, the V gene TRBV24-1; D unclear. V was cut by 8 bases and J by 0 bases, with 15 bases left in between. The CDR3 covers 15 residues. Germline V gene lookup returns CDR1 KGHDR and CDR2 SFDVKD. DNA of the CDR3: TGTGCCACCAAGGGCGGAGCATTAATGAACACTGAAGCTTTCTTT. Residues: CATKGGALMNTEAFF.

The chain uses TRBV4-1 and TRBJ1-1; possible D gene TRBD1, 6 bases. Germline CDR1 is MGHRA and CDR2 is YSYEKL. The CDR3 runs 13 residues. V was shortened by 6 bases and J by 5 bases, with 13 bases between the two germline ends. As DNA, the CDR3 is TGCGCCAGCAGAACGACAGGAGGGACTGAAGCTTTCTTT. Protein: CASRTTGGTEAFF.

The CDR3 is CASSSTSNSYEQYF. Written as DNA, the CDR3 is TGCGCCAGCAGCTCCACCTCAAATTCCTACGAGCAGTACTTC. This rearrangement joins TRBV5-1 to TRBJ2-7; D gene unclear. Per the germline V gene, CDR1 is SGHRS and CDR2 is YFSETQ. The CDR3 spans 14 residues. Trimming removed 3 bases at V and 1 base at J, with 11 bases between.

This clonotype was recorded a few times. The rearrangement uses TRBV12-3 or TRBV12-4 and TRBJ1-2; 8 bases match TRBD1. The ends lost 7 bases at V and 4 bases at J; junction bases unmatched: 11. This CDR3 is 15 amino acids long. The CDR3 is CASNRPTGDGYGYTF. The CDR3 bases are TGTGCCAGCAACAGACCGACAGGGGATGGCTATGGCTACACCTTC.

The chain joins TRBV12-3 or TRBV12-4 to TRBJ2-3; D tentatively reads TRBD1 or TRBD2 (5 bases each). CDR3 size: 13 residues. Trimming took off 7 bases at V and 2 bases at J, with 10 bases between the two ends. The CDR3 is CASTRDPTDTQYF. The CDR3 DNA reads as TGTGCCAGCACCCGGGACCCCACAGATACGCAGTATTTT.

This clonotype was seen only a few times. This chain uses TRBV7-6 with TRBJ2-1; 10 bases agree with TRBD2. The junction had 10 bases not matched to a gene; V was cut back by 3 bases and J by 2 bases. Germline V gives CDR1 SGHVS, CDR2 FNYEAQ. CDR3 size: 18 residues. CDR3 coding DNA: TGTGCCAGCAGCTTTAGGGCTAGCGGGGGCCTAACCTACAATGAGCAGTTCTTC. It is translated as CASSFRASGGLTYNEQFF.

In its sample, this clonotype was seen a few times. The J gene is TRBJ2-3, the V gene TRBV4-1; the D is unclear. The CDR3 is 13 amino acids. V dropped 0 bases and J dropped 6 bases, with 7 bases sitting between them. Germline lookup yields CDR1 MGHRA and CDR2 YSYEKL. The CDR3 DNA is TGCGCCAGCAGCCAAGACTTACCTGATACGCAGTATTTT. Protein product: CASSQDLPDTQYF.

This clonotype has just one count. The J gene is TRBJ1-1, the V gene TRBV7-2; no definite D call. Deletions cut 1 base from V and 1 base from J, with 7 bases between. This CDR3 region has 14 residues. Germline V gene data show CDR1 as SGHTA and CDR2 as FQGNSA. CDR3 in DNA: TGTGCCAGCAGCTTAGTAAAACCGAACACTGAAGCTTTCTTT. This translates into CASSLVKPNTEAFF.

In this sample, this clonotype turned up a few times. The rearrangement joins TRBV12-3 or TRBV12-4 to TRBJ1-2; a possible D gene is TRBD1 (5 bases). V shed 8 bases and J shed 5 bases, with 18 bases lying between them. The CDR3 consists of 14 residues. The CDR3 sequence: CASRLGGMKYGYTF. The CDR3 nucleotides are TGTGCCAGCCGCCTCGGGGGGATGAAGTATGGCTACACCTTC.

About this clonotype: This may arise from a read error, as a much more abundant clone is one base away. V is TRBV29-1 and J is TRBJ2-1; D is ambiguous. The V end lost 3 bases, the J end lost 9 bases, and 18 bases lay between the germline ends. CDR3 size: 14 residues. The V gene's germline CDR1 is SQVTM and CDR2 ANQGSEA. The CDR3 loop reads CSVDRTVVGIEQFF. The DNA of the CDR3 is TGCAGCGTTGATCGTACCGTCGTGGGGATTGAGCAGTTCTTC.

This clonotype was observed once. Since the CDR3 does not end with the conserved phenylalanine or tryptophan, this likely comes from a read error. This chain connects TRBV14 to TRBJ2-1; tentatively, D is TRBD1 (5 bases). V was clipped by 4 bases and J by 5 bases, with 9 bases between them. Germline V lookup: CDR1 SGHDN, CDR2 FVKESK. The CDR3 consists of 13 residues. Here the CDR3 DNA reads TGTGCCAGCAGCCTGGGGCTCCACAATGAGCAGTTCTTA. Protein sequence: CASSLGLHNEQFL.